This TCR beta chain is drawn from a study of CD8 T cells in Susac syndrome. In germline, CDR1 is GTSNPN, CDR2 SVGIG (reference sequence). The CDR3 spans 13 residues. The V and J ends lost 5 bases and 0 bases, in that order; junction bases with no gene match: 0. With random hexamers, reverse transcription was performed on roughly 0.5 to 1 ug of RNA. TCRdb re-called the immunoSEQ multiplex PCR reads with MiXCR, one entry per CDR3 protein. This table has some 260,000 distinct CDR3 sequences, 90% to 95% appearing once. This chain uses TRBV30 with TRBJ2-7; 11 positions agree with TRBD1. The receptor comes from a human donor with multiple sclerosis. Sequences were obtained from CD4+ T cells from PBMCs. The CDR3 coding sequence is TGTGCCTGGGGGACAGGGGGCTCCTACGAGCAGTACTTC. Translating it yields CAWGTGGSYEQYF.